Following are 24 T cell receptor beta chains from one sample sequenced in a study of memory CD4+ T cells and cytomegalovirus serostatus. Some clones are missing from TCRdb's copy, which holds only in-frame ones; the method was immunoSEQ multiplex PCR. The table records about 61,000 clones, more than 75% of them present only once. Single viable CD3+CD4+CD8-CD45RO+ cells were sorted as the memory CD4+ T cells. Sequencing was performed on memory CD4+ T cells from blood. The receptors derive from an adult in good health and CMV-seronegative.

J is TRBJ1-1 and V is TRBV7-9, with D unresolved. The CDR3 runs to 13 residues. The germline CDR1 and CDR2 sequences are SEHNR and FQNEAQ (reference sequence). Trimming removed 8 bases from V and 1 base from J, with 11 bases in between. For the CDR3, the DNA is TGTGCCAGCGCGCTTCAGGAGAACACTGAAGCTTTCTTT. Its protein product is CASALQENTEAFF.

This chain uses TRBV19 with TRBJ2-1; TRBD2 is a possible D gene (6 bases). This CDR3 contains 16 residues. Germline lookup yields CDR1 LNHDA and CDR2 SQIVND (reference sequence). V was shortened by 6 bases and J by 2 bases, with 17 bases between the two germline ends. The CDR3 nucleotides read TGTGCCAGTAGGGGGAGGCTAGTAGAAGCCTACAATGAGCAGTTCTTC. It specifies CASRGRLVEAYNEQFF.

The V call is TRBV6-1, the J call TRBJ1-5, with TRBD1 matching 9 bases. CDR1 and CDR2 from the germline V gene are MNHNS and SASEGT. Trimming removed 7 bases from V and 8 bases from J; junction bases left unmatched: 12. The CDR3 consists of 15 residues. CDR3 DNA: TGTGCCAGCATTCGGACAGGGGCGAGCGGCGAGCCCCAGCATTTT. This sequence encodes CASIRTGASGEPQHF.

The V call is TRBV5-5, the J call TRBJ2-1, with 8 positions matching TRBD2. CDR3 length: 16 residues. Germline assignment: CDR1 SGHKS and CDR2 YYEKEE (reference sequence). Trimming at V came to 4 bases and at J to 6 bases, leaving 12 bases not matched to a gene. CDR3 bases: TGTGCCAGCAGCCAGACGACTAGCGTAGTTCGCAATGAGCAGTTCTTC. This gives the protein CASSQTTSVVRNEQFF.

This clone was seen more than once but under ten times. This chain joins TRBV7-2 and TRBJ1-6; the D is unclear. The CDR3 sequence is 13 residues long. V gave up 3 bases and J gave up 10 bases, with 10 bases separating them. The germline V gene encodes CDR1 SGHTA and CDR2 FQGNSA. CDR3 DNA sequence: TGTGCCAGCAGCTTGCGAAAGGGATCACCCCTCCACTTT. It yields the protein CASSLRKGSPLHF.

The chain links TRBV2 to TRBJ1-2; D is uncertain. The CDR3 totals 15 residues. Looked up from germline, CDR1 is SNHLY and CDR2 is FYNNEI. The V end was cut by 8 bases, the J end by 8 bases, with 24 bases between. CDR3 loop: CASARHQEPPGGYTF. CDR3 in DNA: TGTGCCAGCGCGCGGCACCAGGAGCCACCCGGGGGCTACACCTTC.

The DNA for the CDR3 is TGCGCCAGCAGACTGGCCTCGGACAGACATGGCTACACCTTC. Translation: CASRLASDRHGYTF. The chain couples TRBV5-1 to TRBJ1-2; TRBD1 might be the D (6 bases). Germline V gene sequence: CDR1 SGHRS, CDR2 YFSETQ. The ends were cut back, 5 bases at V and 6 bases at J, with 17 bases in the middle. The CDR3 runs 14 residues. Drawing the rest from reference TRBV5-1 and TRBJ1-2, the complete variable domain is KAGVTQTPRYLIKTRGQQVTLSCSPISGHRSVSWYQQTPGQGLQFLFEYFSETQRNKGNFPGRFSGRQFSNSRSEMNVSTLELGDSALYLCASRLASDRHGYTFGSGTRLTVV.

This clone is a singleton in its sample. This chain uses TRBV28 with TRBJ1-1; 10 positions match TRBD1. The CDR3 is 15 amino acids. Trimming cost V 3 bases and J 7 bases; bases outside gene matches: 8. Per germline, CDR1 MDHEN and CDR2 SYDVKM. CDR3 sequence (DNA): TGTGCCAGCAGTTTCCCCGGGACAGGGGAATTTGAAGCTTTCTTT. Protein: CASSFPGTGEFEAFF.

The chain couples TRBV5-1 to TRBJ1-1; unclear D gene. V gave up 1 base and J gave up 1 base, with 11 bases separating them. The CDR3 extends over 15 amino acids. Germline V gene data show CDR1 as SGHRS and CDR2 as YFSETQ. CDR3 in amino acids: CASSLSVGKNTEAFF. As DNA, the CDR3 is TGCGCCAGCAGCTTGTCGGTTGGGAAGAACACTGAAGCTTTCTTT.

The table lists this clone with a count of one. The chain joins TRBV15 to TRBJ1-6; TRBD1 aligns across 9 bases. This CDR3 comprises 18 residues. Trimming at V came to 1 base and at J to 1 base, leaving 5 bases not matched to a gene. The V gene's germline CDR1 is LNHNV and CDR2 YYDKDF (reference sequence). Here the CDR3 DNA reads TGTGCCACCAGCAGAGGGAACAGGGGGCAATCCTATAATTCACCCCTCCACTTT. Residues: CATSRGNRGQSYNSPLHF. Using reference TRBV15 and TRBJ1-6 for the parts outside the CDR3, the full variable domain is DAMVIQNPRYQVTQFGKPVTLSCSQTLNHNVMYWYQQKSSQAPKLLFHYYDKDFNNEADTPDNFQSRRPNTSFCFLDIRSPGLGDTAMYLCATSRGNRGQSYNSPLHFGNGTRLTVT.

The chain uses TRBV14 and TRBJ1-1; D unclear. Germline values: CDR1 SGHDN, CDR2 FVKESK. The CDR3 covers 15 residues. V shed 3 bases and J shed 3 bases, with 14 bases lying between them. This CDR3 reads CASSQAKVYDTEAFF. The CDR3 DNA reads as TGTGCCAGCAGCCAGGCGAAGGTATACGACACTGAAGCTTTCTTT.

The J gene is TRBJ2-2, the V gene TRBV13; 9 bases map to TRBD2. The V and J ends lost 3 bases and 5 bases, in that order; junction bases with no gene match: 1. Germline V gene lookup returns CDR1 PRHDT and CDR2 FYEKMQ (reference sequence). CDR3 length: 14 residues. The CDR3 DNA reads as TGTGCCAGCAGCTTGCGGGGGGGAACCGGGGAGCTGTTTTTT. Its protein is CASSLRGGTGELFF. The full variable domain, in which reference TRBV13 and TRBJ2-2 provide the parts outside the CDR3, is AAGVIQSPRHLIKEKRETATLKCYPIPRHDTVYWYQQGPGQDPQFLISFYEKMQSDKGSIPDRFSAQQFSDYHSELNMSSLELGDSALYFCASSLRGGTGELFFGEGSRLTVL.

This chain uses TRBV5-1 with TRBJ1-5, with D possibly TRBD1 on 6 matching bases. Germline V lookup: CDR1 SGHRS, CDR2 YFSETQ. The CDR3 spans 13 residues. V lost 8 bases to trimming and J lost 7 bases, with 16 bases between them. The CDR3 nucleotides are TGCGCCAGAAGGGGGGCCCCCAACCAGCCCCAGCATTTT. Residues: CARRGAPNQPQHF.

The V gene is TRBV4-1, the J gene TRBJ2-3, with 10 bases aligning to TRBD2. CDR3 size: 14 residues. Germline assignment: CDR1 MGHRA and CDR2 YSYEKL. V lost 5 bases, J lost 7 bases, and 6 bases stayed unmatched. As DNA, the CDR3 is TGCGCCAGCAGCGTGAGCGGGGGGGACAATACGCAGTATTTT. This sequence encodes CASSVSGGDNTQYF.

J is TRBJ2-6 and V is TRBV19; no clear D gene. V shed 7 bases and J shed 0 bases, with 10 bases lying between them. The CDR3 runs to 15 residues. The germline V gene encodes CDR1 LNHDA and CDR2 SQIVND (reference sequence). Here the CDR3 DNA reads TGTGCCAGTACCAGGCAGATCTCTGGGGCCAACGTCCTGACTTTC. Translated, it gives CASTRQISGANVLTF.

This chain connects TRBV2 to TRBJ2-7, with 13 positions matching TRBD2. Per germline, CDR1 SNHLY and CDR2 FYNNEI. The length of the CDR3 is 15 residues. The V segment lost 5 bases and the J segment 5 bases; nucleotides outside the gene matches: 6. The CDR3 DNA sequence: TGTGCCAGCAGTCAACTGACTAGCGGGGGGAACGAGCAGTACTTC. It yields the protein CASSQLTSGGNEQYF.

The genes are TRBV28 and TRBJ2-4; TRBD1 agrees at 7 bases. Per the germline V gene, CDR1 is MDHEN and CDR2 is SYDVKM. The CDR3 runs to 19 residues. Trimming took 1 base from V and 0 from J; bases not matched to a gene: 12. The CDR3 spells CASSLFRVGPGGAKNIQYF. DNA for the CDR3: TGTGCCAGCAGTTTATTCAGGGTTGGGCCAGGGGGAGCCAAAAACATTCAGTACTTC.

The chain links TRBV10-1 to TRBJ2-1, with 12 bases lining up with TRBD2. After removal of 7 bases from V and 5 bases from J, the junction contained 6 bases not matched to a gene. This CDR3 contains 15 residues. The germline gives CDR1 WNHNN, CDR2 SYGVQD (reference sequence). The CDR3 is CASIGTSGSHNEQFF. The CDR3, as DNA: TGCGCCAGCATCGGGACTAGCGGGTCCCACAATGAGCAGTTCTTC.

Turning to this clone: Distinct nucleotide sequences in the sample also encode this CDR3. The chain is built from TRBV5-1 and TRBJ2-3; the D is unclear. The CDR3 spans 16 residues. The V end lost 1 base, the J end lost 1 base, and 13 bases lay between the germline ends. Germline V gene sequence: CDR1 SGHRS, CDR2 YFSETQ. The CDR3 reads CASSLFPASGTDTQYF. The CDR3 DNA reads TGCGCCAGCAGCTTGTTCCCGGCTAGTGGCACAGATACGCAGTATTTT.

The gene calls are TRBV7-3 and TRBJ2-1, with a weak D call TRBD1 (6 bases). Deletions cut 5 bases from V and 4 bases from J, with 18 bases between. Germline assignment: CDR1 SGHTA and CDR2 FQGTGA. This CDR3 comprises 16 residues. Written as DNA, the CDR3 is TGTGCCAGCAGCAATCGACTACGAGGGGGATACAATGAGCAGTTCTTC. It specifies CASSNRLRGGYNEQFF.

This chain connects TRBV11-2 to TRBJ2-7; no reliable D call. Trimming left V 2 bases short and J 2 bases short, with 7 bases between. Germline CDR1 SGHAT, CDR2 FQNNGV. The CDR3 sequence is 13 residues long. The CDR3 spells CASSLTAAYEQYF. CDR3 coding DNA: TGTGCCAGCAGCTTAACGGCGGCCTACGAGCAGTACTTC. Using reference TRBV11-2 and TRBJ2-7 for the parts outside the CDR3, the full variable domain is EAGVAQSPRYKIIEKRQSVAFWCNPISGHATLYWYQQILGQGPKLLIQFQNNGVVDDSQLPKDRFSAERLKGVDSTLKIQPAKLEDSAVYLCASSLTAAYEQYFGPGTRLTVT.

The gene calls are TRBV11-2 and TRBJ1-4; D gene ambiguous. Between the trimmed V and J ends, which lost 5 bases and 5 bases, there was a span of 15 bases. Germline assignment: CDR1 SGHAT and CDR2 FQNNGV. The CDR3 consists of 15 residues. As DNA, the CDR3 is TGTGCCAGCAGCGAACGCCGCGGACCCAATGAAAAACTGTTTTTT. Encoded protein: CASSERRGPNEKLFF.

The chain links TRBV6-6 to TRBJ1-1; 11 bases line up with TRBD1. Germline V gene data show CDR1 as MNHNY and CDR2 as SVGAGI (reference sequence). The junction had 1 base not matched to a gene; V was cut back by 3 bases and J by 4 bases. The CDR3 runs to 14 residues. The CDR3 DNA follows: TGTGCCAGCAGTTATGGGACAGGGGGCACTGAAGCTTTCTTT. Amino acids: CASSYGTGGTEAFF.

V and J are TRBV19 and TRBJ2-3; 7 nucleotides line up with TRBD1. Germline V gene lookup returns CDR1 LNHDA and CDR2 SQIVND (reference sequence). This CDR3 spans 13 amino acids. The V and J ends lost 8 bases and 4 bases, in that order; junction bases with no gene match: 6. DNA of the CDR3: TGTGCCAGTGAAGACAGGGCGGCAGATACGCAGTATTTT. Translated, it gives CASEDRAADTQYF.